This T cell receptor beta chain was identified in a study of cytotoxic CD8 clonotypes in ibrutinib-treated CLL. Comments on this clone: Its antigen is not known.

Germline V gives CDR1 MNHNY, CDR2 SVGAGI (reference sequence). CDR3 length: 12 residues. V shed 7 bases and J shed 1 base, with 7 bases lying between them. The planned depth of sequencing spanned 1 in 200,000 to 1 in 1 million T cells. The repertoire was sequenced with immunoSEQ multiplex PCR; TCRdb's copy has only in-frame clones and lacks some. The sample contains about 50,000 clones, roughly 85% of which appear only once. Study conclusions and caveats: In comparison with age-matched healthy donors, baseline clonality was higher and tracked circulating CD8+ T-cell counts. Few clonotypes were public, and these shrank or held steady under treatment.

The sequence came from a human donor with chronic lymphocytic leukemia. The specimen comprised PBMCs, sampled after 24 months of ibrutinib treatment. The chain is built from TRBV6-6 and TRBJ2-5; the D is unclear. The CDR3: CASKASQETQYF. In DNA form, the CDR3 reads TGTGCCAGCAAGGCTAGCCAAGAGACCCAGTACTTC.